The 14 T cell receptor beta chains listed next were all sequenced from one sample in a study of blood T cells in healthy people across ages (dated by TCRdb to about 2015). Receptor amplification or capture employed 5' RACE. Sequencing relied on an Illumina HiSeq 2500. A second roughly 6 to 11 cycle PCR used a sample-barcoded 5' primer and a J-beta primer mix. TCRdb trimmed the raw reads at Q25, called clones with MiXCR and kept productive beta chains. Entries that share a CDR3 protein sequence are merged under the most common genes and DNA. Within this sample are about 1.5 million distinct CDR3 sequences, with roughly 43% of them counted one time only. Of the sample, approximately 4% is held by the ten largest clones. The sequencing sample was made of blood. The source is a young woman in good health.

The chain links TRBV6-1 to TRBJ1-6; 7 nucleotides agree with TRBD1. In germline, CDR1 is MNHNS, CDR2 SASEGT. V dropped 3 bases and J dropped 10; count of bases not matched to a gene: 9. The CDR3 is 15 residues long. The CDR3 reads CASSDQADRWSPLHF. Here the CDR3 DNA reads TGTGCCAGCAGTGACCAAGCGGACAGGTGGTCACCCCTCCACTTT.

The chain uses TRBV6-2 or TRBV6-3 and TRBJ2-5, with a tentative D call TRBD2 (6 bases). Gene TRBJ2-7 matches the end of the DNA better, so the J call may be wrong. Germline loops: CDR1 MNHEY, CDR2 SVGEGT. The CDR3 spans 14 residues. In nucleotides, the CDR3 is TGTGCCAGCAGGAAGACGACTAGAGCGAACGAGCAGTACTTC. Translated: CASRKTTRANEQYF.

This clonotype was found a few times. The junction departs from germline at one end; a sequencing error may be responsible. The V and J genes are TRBV7-2 and TRBJ2-1; D ambiguous. Germline values: CDR1 SGHTA, CDR2 FQGNSA. This CDR3 has 14 residues. The CDR3 DNA reads as TGTGCAAGCAGCTTAAACCTGGAACCCAATGAGCAGTTCTTC. Protein sequence: CASSLNLEPNEQFF.

In its sample, this clonotype was seen a few times. V gene TRBV7-9 combines with J gene TRBJ1-2, with a weak D call TRBD1 (6 bases). V dropped 3 bases and J dropped 5 bases, with 16 bases sitting between them. The germline gives CDR1 SEHNR, CDR2 FQNEAQ (reference sequence). The CDR3 has 15 residues. This CDR3 reads CASSFDRRSGYGYTF. In DNA form, the CDR3 reads TGTGCCAGCAGCTTTGACAGGCGCTCTGGGTATGGCTACACCTTC.

The V gene is TRBV5-6, the J gene TRBJ2-1, with TRBD1 identical over 10 bases. The J segment lost 3 bases and the V segment lost 0 bases, leaving 3 bases of the junction unmatched. The CDR3 runs 16 residues. In germline, CDR1 is SGHDT, CDR2 YYEEEE. CDR3: CASSLVRTGGYNEQFF. As DNA, the CDR3 is TGTGCCAGCAGCTTGGTTCGGACAGGGGGCTACAATGAGCAGTTCTTC.

The chain has TRBV27 and TRBJ2-7; D call uncertain. Germline CDR1 is MNHEY and CDR2 is SMNVEV (reference sequence). V was clipped by 3 bases and J by 7 bases, with 19 bases between them. The CDR3 extends over 15 amino acids. CDR3 nucleotides: TGTGCCAGCAGTTTCGGTGTGAGCTCCTACAATGAGCAGTACTTC. Protein product: CASSFGVSSYNEQYF.

The V gene is TRBV24-1, the J gene TRBJ1-2, with D perhaps TRBD1 (5 bases). V dropped 7 bases and J dropped 3 bases, with 11 bases sitting between them. Per germline, CDR1 KGHDR and CDR2 SFDVKD. This CDR3 has 13 amino acids. The DNA of the CDR3 is TGTGCCACCAGCGCGGGACGGGACTATGGCTACACCTTC. It codes for CATSAGRDYGYTF.

This clonotype was counted many times. The chain couples TRBV12-3 or TRBV12-4 to TRBJ2-7; TRBD1 aligns across 8 bases. The ends lost 5 bases at V and 3 bases at J; junction bases unmatched: 6. The CDR3 contains 14 residues. CDR3 sequence (DNA): TGTGCCAGCAGTCCGGGACAGGAGTTCTACGAGCAGTACTTC. As protein: CASSPGQEFYEQYF.

J is TRBJ2-7 and V is TRBV20-1; 11 bases are shared with TRBD2. The CDR3 loop spans 14 amino acids. V was clipped by 5 bases and J by 0 bases; unmatched bases: 3. Germline V gene data show CDR1 as DFQATT and CDR2 as SNEGSKA (reference sequence). CDR3 nucleotide sequence: TGCAGTGCTGAGGGACTAGCGGCCTCCTACGAGCAGTACTTC. Translating it yields CSAEGLAASYEQYF.

The V call is TRBV6-2 or TRBV6-3, the J call TRBJ2-4; weak D call: TRBD1 (6 bases). The germline V gene encodes CDR1 MNHEY and CDR2 SVGEGT. V lost 8 bases and J 1 base, leaving 15 bases between the germline ends. There are 15 residues in the CDR3. CDR3 sequence reads: CASSGRGQAKNIQYF. DNA of the CDR3: TGTGCCAGCTCTGGCAGGGGTCAGGCCAAAAACATTCAGTACTTC.

The V gene is TRBV12-3 or TRBV12-4, the J gene TRBJ2-3; perhaps TRBD2 as D (6 bases). The length of the CDR3 is 13 residues. The V end was cut by 5 bases, the J end by 10 bases, with 16 bases between. This CDR3 reads CASSLDGGRAQYF. The DNA of the CDR3 is TGTGCCAGCAGTCTTGACGGGGGTCGAGCGCAGTATTTT.

At least ten counts were recorded for this clonotype. At one boundary the junction diverges from the germline segment, which might be a read error. The chain employs TRBV5-1 and TRBJ2-3; 7 nucleotides match TRBD1. Germline V gene lookup returns CDR1 SGHRS and CDR2 YFSETQ. The CDR3 is 14 amino acids. This chain's CDR3 is CASSFGQGTDTQYF. DNA for the CDR3: TGTGCCAGCAGCTTCGGACAGGGCACAGATACGCAGTATTTT.

The chain recombines TRBV9 with TRBJ2-7; 15 bases line up with TRBD2. From germline, CDR1 is SGDLS and CDR2 YYNGEE. The V gene end was trimmed by 2 bases and the J gene end by 0 bases; junction bases not matched to a gene: 3. The CDR3 covers 17 residues. The CDR3 reads CASSVGLAGGISYEQYF. DNA for the CDR3: TGTGCCAGCAGCGTCGGACTAGCGGGGGGGATCTCCTACGAGCAGTACTTC.

A remark on this clonotype: Relative to the germline gene, one junction end is altered; a read error may explain this. The chain is built from TRBV4-1 and TRBJ2-7; D is ambiguous. Germline lookup yields CDR1 MGHRA and CDR2 YSYEKL. The CDR3 contains 15 residues. This CDR3 reads CASSTHHLTAYKQYF. CDR3 DNA: TGCGCCAGCAGCACTCACCACCTGACGGCCTACAAGCAGTACTTC.